The entry below describes one T cell receptor beta chain. The germline V gene encodes CDR1 GTSNPN and CDR2 SVGIG (reference sequence). The CDR3 runs 16 residues. With 5 bases clipped from V and 0 bases from J, the junction kept 8 bases outside the gene matches. These data originate in a study of blood T cell repertoires in COVID-19. At the level of the study: Donors of Cohort 3 who recovered were those that had two negative PCRs, clearance, or symptom resolution. In each case, the material was cDNA or gDNA derived from T cells, B-cell-depleted T cells, or PBMCs.

Repertoires were generated with immunoSEQ multiplex PCR, while TCRdb's copy carries only in-frame clones and drops some. The sample includes around 290,000 clones, 70% to 90% of them seen just once. The study drew participants aged about 18 to 95 years from roughly 25 US areas. Categorization into cohorts depended on clinical history that participants reported. The receptor comes from an older woman in a cohort exposed to, infected with or recovered from COVID-19 (not recorded which). The chain recombines TRBV30 with TRBJ2-1; 9 bases align to TRBD2. The sequencing sample was made of PBMCs or T cells enriched from blood (not recorded which). The CDR3: CAWGSGRSSSYNEQFF. The CDR3 DNA follows: TGTGCCTGGGGTAGCGGGAGATCGAGCTCCTACAATGAGCAGTTCTTC.